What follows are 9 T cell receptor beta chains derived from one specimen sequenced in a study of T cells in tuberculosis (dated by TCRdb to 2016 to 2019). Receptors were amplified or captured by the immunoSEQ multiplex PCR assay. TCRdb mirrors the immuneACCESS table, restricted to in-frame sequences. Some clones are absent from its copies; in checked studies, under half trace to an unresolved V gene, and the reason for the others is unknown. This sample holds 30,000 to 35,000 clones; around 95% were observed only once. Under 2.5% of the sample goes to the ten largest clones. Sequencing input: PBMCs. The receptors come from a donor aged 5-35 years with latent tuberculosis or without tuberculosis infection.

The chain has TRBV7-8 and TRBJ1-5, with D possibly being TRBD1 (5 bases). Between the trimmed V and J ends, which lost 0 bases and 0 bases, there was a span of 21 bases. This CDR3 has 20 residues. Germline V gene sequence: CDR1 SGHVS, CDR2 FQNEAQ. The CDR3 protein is CASSLAHISPPRDSNQPQHF. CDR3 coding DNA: TGTGCCAGCAGCTTAGCTCATATAAGCCCCCCCAGGGATAGCAATCAGCCCCAGCATTTT.

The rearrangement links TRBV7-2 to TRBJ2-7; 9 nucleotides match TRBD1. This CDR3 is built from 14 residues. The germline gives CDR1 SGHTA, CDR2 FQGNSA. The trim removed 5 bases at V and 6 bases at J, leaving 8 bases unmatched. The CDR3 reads CASSTGTGLREQYF. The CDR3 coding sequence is TGTGCCAGCAGCACCGGGACAGGGCTACGCGAGCAGTACTTC.

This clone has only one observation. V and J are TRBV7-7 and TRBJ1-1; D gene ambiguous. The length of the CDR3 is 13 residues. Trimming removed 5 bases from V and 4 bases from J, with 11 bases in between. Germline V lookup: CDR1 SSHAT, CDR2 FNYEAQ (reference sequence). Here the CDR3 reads CASSADEGTEAFF. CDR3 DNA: TGTGCCAGCAGCGCCGACGAGGGCACTGAAGCTTTCTTT.

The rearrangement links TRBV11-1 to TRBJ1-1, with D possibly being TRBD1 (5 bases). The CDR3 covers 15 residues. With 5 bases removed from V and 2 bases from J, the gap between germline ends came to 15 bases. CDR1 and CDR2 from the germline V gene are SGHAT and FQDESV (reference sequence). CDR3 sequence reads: CASSRQPQGNTEAFF. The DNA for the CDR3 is TGTGCCAGCAGCCGCCAACCCCAGGGAAACACTGAAGCTTTCTTT.

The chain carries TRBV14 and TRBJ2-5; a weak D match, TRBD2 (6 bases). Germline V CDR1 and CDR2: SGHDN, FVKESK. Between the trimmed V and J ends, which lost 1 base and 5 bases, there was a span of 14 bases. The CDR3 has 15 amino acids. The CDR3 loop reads CASSQVRGLRETQYF. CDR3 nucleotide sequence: TGTGCCAGCAGCCAAGTGCGGGGACTTAGGGAGACCCAGTACTTC. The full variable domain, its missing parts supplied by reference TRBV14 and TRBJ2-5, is EAGVTQFPSHSVIEKGQTVTLRCDPISGHDNLYWYRRVMGKEIKFLLHFVKESKQDESGMPNNRFLAERTGGTYSTLKVQPAELEDSGVYFCASSQVRGLRETQYFGPGTRLLVL.

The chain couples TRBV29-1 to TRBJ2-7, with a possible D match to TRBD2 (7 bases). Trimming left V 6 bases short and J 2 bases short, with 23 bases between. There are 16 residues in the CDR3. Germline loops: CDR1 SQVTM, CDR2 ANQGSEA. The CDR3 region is CSVEGGGGRRAYEQYF. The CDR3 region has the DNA TGCAGCGTCGAGGGAGGGGGTGGTAGAAGGGCCTACGAGCAGTACTTC.

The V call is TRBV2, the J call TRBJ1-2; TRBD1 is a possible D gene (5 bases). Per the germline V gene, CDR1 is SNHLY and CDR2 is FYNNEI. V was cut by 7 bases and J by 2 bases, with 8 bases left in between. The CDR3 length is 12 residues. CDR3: CASIDRNYGYTF. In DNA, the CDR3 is TGTGCCAGCATTGACAGAAACTATGGCTACACCTTC.

CDR3 protein: CASSLGWGQGDEQYF. DNA of the CDR3: TGTGCCAGCAGCTTGGGTTGGGGACAGGGAGACGAGCAGTACTTC. The chain couples TRBV5-4 to TRBJ2-7; TRBD1 aligns across 9 bases. V shed 0 bases, J shed 5 bases, and the junction held 6 bases outside the gene matches. Germline V gene lookup returns CDR1 SGHNT and CDR2 YYREEE (reference sequence). This CDR3 spans 15 amino acids. Together with reference TRBV5-4 and TRBJ2-7, the CDR3 gives the full variable domain: ETGVTQSPTHLIKTRGQQVTLRCSSQSGHNTVSWYQQALGQGPQFIFQYYREEENGRGNFPPRFSGLQFPNYSSELNVNALELDDSALYLCASSLGWGQGDEQYFGPGTRLTVT.

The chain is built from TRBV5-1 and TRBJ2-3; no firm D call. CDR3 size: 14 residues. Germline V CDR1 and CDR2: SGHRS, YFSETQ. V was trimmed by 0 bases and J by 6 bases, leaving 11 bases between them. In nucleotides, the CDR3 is TGCGCCAGCAGCTTGGGTTCAGGAACCGATACGCAGTATTTT. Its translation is CASSLGSGTDTQYF.